Reported below is one TCR beta chain. According to the study, TCR beta libraries were built with iRepertoire HTBI primers and CDR3-region Arm-PCR. TCRdb processed the multiplex PCR reads anew with MiXCR; each CDR3 protein has one entry. The sample lists about 530,000 distinct CDR3 sequences; 15% to 20% were seen once. This record comes from a study of regulatory T cells in long-lasting Graves disease. The time point denotes: newly diagnosed GD, antithyroid drugs for less than 3 months. PBMC-extracted RNA yielded the TCR library. The CDR3 totals 12 residues. Trimming pared 3 bases from V and 6 bases from J, leaving 10 bases between. CDR1 and CDR2 (germline): SQVTM, ANQGSEA. These data also featured in a second study, about T cells in Graves' hyperthyroidism and ophthalmopathy.

The sample consisted of peripheral blood mononuclear cells (PBMCs), taken at new diagnosis, from a patient treated with antithyroid drugs. This sequence joins TRBV29-1 and TRBJ2-3, with D tentatively TRBD2 (5 bases). The sequence was obtained from a woman aged 35 to 59 with Graves disease. CDR3 protein: CSVEGTRDTQYF. The CDR3 nucleotides are TGCAGCGTTGAGGGTACTAGGGATACGCAGTATTTT.